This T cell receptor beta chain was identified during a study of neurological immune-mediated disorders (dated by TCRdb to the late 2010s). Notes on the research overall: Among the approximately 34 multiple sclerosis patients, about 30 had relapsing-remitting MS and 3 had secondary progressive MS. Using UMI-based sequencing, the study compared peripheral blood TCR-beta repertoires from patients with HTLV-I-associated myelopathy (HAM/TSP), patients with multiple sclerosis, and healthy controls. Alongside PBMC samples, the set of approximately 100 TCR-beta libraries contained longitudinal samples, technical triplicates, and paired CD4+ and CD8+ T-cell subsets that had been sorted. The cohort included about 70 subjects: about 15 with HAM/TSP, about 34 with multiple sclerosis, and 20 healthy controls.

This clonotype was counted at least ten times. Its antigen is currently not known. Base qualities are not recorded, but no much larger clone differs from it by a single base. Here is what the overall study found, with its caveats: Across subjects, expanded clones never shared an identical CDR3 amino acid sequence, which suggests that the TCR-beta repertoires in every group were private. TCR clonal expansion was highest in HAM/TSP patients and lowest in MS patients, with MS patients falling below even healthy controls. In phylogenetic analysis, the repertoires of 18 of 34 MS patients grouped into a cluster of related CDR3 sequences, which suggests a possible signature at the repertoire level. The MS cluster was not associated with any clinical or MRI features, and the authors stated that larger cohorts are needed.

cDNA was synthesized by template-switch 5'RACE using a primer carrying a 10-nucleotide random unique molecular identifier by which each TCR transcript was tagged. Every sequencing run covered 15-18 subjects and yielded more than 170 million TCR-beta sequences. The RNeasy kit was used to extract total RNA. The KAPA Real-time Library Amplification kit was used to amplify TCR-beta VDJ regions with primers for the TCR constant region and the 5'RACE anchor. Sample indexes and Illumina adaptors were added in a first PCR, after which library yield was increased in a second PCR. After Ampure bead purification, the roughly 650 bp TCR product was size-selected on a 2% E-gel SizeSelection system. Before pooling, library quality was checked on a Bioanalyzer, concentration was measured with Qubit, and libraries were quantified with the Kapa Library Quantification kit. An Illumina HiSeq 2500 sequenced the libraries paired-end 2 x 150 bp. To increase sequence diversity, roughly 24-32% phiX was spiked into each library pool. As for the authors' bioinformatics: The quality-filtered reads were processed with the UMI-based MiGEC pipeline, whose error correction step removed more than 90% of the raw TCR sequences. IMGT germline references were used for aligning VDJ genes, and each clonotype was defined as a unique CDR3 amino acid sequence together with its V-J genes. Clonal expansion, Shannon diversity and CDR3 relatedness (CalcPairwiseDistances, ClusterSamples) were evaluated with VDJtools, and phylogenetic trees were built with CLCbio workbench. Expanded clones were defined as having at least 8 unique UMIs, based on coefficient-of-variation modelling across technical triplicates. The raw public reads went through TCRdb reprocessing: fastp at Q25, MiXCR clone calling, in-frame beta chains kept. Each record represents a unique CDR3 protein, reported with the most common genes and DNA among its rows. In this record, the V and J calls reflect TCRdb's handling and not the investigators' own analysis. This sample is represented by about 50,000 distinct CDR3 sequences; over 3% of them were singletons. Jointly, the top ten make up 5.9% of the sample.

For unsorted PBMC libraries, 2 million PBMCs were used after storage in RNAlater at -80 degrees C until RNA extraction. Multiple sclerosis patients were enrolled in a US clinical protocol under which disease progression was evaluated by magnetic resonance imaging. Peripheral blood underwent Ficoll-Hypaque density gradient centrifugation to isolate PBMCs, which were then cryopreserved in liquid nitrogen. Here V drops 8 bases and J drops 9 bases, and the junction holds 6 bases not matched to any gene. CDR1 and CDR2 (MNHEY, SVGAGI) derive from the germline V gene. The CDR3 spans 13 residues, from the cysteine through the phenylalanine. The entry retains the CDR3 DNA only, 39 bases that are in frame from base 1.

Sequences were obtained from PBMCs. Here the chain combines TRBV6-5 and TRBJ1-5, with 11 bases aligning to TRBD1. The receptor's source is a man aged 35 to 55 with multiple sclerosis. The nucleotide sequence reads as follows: TGTGCCAGCGGACAGGGGGCTCTAATGCCCCAGCATTTT. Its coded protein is CASGQGALMPQHF.